These 27 T cell receptor beta chains were sequenced from one sample in a study of blood T cell repertoires in COVID-19. The method was immunoSEQ multiplex PCR; TCRdb's version includes in-frame clones alone and lacks a portion of them. The sample has about 100,000 clones, roughly 79% seen once. The sample consisted of peripheral blood. The receptors were gathered from a man aged 65-85 years with active or convalescent COVID-19.

The rearrangement links TRBV7-9 to TRBJ2-1; D is ambiguous. The CDR3 contains 15 residues. The V gene lost 5 bases and the J gene lost 0 bases, with 11 bases spanning the gap. The germline V gene has CDR1 SEHNR and CDR2 FQNEAQ (reference sequence). In DNA, the CDR3 is TGTGCCAGCAGCCCCTTGGCAAGCTCCTACAATGAGCAGTTCTTC. Its protein product is CASSPLASSYNEQFF. The full variable domain, rest sourced from reference TRBV7-9 and TRBJ2-1, is DTGVSQNPRHKITKRGQNVTFRCDPISEHNRLYWYRQTLGQGPEFLTYFQNEAQLEKSRLLSDRFSAERPKGSFSTLEIQRTEQGDSAMYLCASSPLASSYNEQFFGPGTRLTVL.

J is TRBJ1-5 and V is TRBV4-2, with D perhaps TRBD1 (6 bases). Trimming stripped 3 bases from V and 5 bases from J, with 11 bases between. Per the germline V gene, CDR1 is LGHNA and CDR2 is YNFKEQ. The CDR3 runs to 14 residues. The CDR3: CASSQGGGDQPQHF. The CDR3 DNA reads TGTGCCAGCAGCCAGGGAGGGGGTGATCAGCCCCAGCATTTT.

The chain combines TRBV29-1 with TRBJ2-7; 8 bases are shared with TRBD2. The length of the CDR3 is 15 residues. CDR1 is SQVTM and CDR2 is ANQGSEA in the germline V gene. V was pared by 5 bases and J by 5 bases, with 14 bases of the junction left unmatched. CDR3 amino acids: CSVSKGSGTSNEQYF. In DNA form, the CDR3 reads TGCAGCGTTTCCAAGGGTAGCGGGACTTCCAACGAGCAGTACTTC.

The gene calls are TRBV18 and TRBJ2-2, with D maybe TRBD2 (6 bases). Trimming left V 0 bases short and J 1 base short, with 6 bases between. In germline, CDR1 is KGHSH, CDR2 LQKENI. The CDR3 consists of 15 residues. The CDR3 DNA reads TGTGCCAGCTCACCACCGGGGGGGAACACCGGGGAGCTGTTTTTT. Translating it yields CASSPPGGNTGELFF.

This CDR3 reads CAWGDHREGALHF. CDR3 sequence (DNA): TGTGCCTGGGGGGATCACAGGGAAGGTGCCCTCCACTTT. The chain has TRBV30 and TRBJ1-6; perhaps TRBD1 as D (6 bases). The CDR3 has 13 amino acids. V lost 5 bases, J lost 14 bases, and 19 bases lay in between. The germline gives CDR1 GTSNPN, CDR2 SVGIG (reference sequence).

In its sample, this clone was seen once. The rearrangement uses TRBV25-1 and TRBJ1-1, with D unclear. Germline V gene data show CDR1 as MGHDK and CDR2 as SYGVNS. CDR3 size: 15 residues. The V end lost 4 bases, the J end lost 3 bases, and 15 bases lay between the germline ends. The CDR3, as DNA: TGTGCCAGCAGTGGGTTACAAGGACTATACACTGAAGCTTTCTTT. Protein sequence: CASSGLQGLYTEAFF.

The chain carries TRBV6-5 and TRBJ1-2; D is possibly TRBD1 (6 bases). The CDR3 covers 13 residues. The V end was cut by 6 bases, the J end by 3 bases, with 11 bases between. Germline loops: CDR1 MNHEY, CDR2 SVGAGI. This CDR3 reads CASSPKGDYGYTF. The DNA for the CDR3 is TGTGCCAGCAGCCCGAAGGGGGACTATGGCTACACCTTC.

The chain joins TRBV28 to TRBJ2-3; possible D gene TRBD2, 7 bases. From germline, CDR1 is MDHEN and CDR2 SYDVKM. V lost 4 bases and J 2 bases, leaving 13 bases between the germline ends. The CDR3 covers 15 residues. As DNA, the CDR3 is TGTGCCAGCAGTTCCTTTGCGGGGGCCACAGATACGCAGTATTTT. It encodes CASSSFAGATDTQYF.

The V call is TRBV30, the J call TRBJ1-1, with D unresolved. V was shortened by 2 bases and J by 1 base, with 14 bases between the two germline ends. The germline V gene encodes CDR1 GTSNPN and CDR2 SVGIG (reference sequence). The CDR3 sequence is 15 residues long. The CDR3 nucleotides read TGTGCCTGGAGTAATTTGGCGGGTGGGAACACTGAAGCTTTCTTT. Translation: CAWSNLAGGNTEAFF.

This clone was counted once. CDR3 nucleotides: TGTGCCAGCAGTTACCTTGGACAGGGGTCCTACGAGCAGTACTTC. Protein: CASSYLGQGSYEQYF. This chain uses TRBV6-6 with TRBJ2-7; 9 positions agree with TRBD1. This CDR3 is built from 15 residues. Germline CDR1 MNHNY, CDR2 SVGAGI (reference sequence). Trimming at V came to 2 bases and at J to 1 base, leaving 3 bases not matched to a gene.

V and J are TRBV12-5 and TRBJ2-1; D may be TRBD1 (6 bases). In germline, CDR1 is LGHNT, CDR2 FRNRAP. The CDR3 consists of 19 residues. V lost 1 base and J 7 bases, leaving 26 bases between the germline ends. Here the CDR3 reads CASGLALTSRGFDMNEQFF. DNA for the CDR3: TGTGCTAGTGGTTTGGCCCTTACTTCCAGGGGATTTGATATGAATGAGCAGTTCTTC.

This rearrangement joins TRBV5-6 to TRBJ1-6; TRBD1 might be the D (6 bases). The V and J ends lost 4 bases and 7 bases respectively, with 15 bases between them. The CDR3 has 15 amino acids. CDR1 is SGHDT, CDR2 YYEEEE, per germline. The CDR3 DNA sequence: TGTGCCAGCAGCCGAAGTCCACAGGGAAATTCACCCCTCCACTTT. Translation: CASSRSPQGNSPLHF.

V usage is TRBV5-5 and J usage is TRBJ1-1; D not certain. The CDR3 loop spans 14 amino acids. V dropped 4 bases and J dropped 1 base, with 11 bases sitting between them. Germline V CDR1 and CDR2: SGHKS, YYEKEE (reference sequence). The DNA of the CDR3 is TGTGCCAGCAGCCCGATAGCTGAGAACACTGAAGCTTTCTTT. It encodes CASSPIAENTEAFF.

With respect to this clone: Other DNA sequences of this sample code for an identical CDR3. The chain employs TRBV27 and TRBJ1-1; D is undetermined. The germline V gene has CDR1 MNHEY and CDR2 SMNVEV (reference sequence). The CDR3 length is 13 residues. Trimming took off 2 bases at V and 1 base at J, with 5 bases between the two ends. The CDR3 here is CASSLTRNTEAFF. The DNA for the CDR3 is TGTGCCAGCAGTTTAACGAGGAACACTGAAGCTTTCTTT.

The V call is TRBV6-1, the J call TRBJ1-1; D perhaps matches TRBD1 (6 bases). This CDR3 contains 14 residues. The V gene lost 2 bases and the J gene lost 7 bases, with 14 bases spanning the gap. CDR1 is MNHNS, CDR2 SASEGT, per germline. The CDR3 sequence is CASSESAGQVEAFF. The DNA of the CDR3 is TGTGCCAGCAGTGAATCAGCGGGACAAGTTGAAGCTTTCTTT.

This sequence joins TRBV5-5 and TRBJ2-7, with TRBD2 matching over 8 bases. Unmatched junction bases numbered 6, after V lost 0 bases and J lost 4 bases. The length of the CDR3 is 15 residues. Germline V gene lookup returns CDR1 SGHKS and CDR2 YYEKEE (reference sequence). The CDR3 region is CASSLDGTRVYEQYF. As DNA, the CDR3 is TGTGCCAGCAGCTTGGACGGGACTAGGGTATACGAGCAGTACTTC.

The rearrangement joins TRBV24-1 to TRBJ1-5, with 8 bases fitting TRBD1. The germline V gene encodes CDR1 KGHDR and CDR2 SFDVKD. The CDR3 spans 15 residues. V was clipped by 4 bases and J by 4 bases; unmatched bases: 5. The CDR3: CATSDSGQGNQPQHF. The CDR3 region has the DNA TGTGCCACCAGTGACTCAGGACAGGGAAATCAGCCCCAGCATTTT.

This clone has just a few counts. This chain uses TRBV7-2 with TRBJ1-5; no definite D call. CDR3 length: 14 amino acids. V lost 2 bases and J 3 bases, leaving 8 bases between the germline ends. CDR1 is SGHTA and CDR2 is FQGNSA in the germline V gene. The CDR3 DNA sequence: TGTGCCAGCAGCTTATACTCTGACAATCAGCCCCAGCATTTT. Protein: CASSLYSDNQPQHF.

The rearrangement links TRBV24-1 to TRBJ2-1, with 11 bases that match TRBD2. CDR1 and CDR2 (germline): KGHDR, SFDVKD. The CDR3 is 13 residues long. J lost 8 bases, V lost 4 bases, and 0 bases had no gene match. The CDR3 spells CATSELAGDEQFF. CDR3 nucleotide sequence: TGTGCCACCAGTGAACTAGCGGGGGATGAGCAGTTCTTC.

V gene TRBV5-4 combines with J gene TRBJ2-2; 7 bases line up with TRBD2. The CDR3 loop spans 16 amino acids. V lost 4 bases to trimming and J lost 5 bases; unmatched junction nucleotides: 11. Germline CDR1 and CDR2: SGHNT and YYREEE (reference sequence). The CDR3 region has the DNA TGTGCCAGCAGCCCGGCCGGGAGGTTACGGACCGGGGAGCTGTTTTTT. This codes for CASSPAGRLRTGELFF.

The chain recombines TRBV19 with TRBJ2-2; 9 nucleotides match TRBD2. The CDR3 runs 17 residues. The ends lost 2 bases at V and 0 bases at J; junction bases unmatched: 4. CDR1 is LNHDA, CDR2 SQIVND, per germline (reference sequence). The DNA of the CDR3 is TGTGCCAGTAGTATACGGCGGGGGGGCGCGAACACCGGGGAGCTGTTTTTT. Its translation: CASSIRRGGANTGELFF.

The chain combines TRBV9 with TRBJ1-5; 10 nucleotides line up with TRBD1. There are 16 residues in the CDR3. Germline trimming cut 3 bases from V and 2 bases from J; bases unmatched to any gene: 5. Germline V lookup: CDR1 SGDLS, CDR2 YYNGEE. The CDR3 region has the DNA TGTGCCAGCAGCGATGACAGGGGGCTTGGCAATCAGCCCCAGCATTTT. This sequence encodes CASSDDRGLGNQPQHF.

This clone was observed a few times. The chain links TRBV3-1 (or the pseudogene TRBV3-2) to TRBJ1-3; weak D call: TRBD1 (5 bases). Germline V gene sequence: CDR1 LGHDT, CDR2 YNNKEL (reference sequence). Trimming stripped 2 bases from V and 0 bases from J, with 17 bases between. This CDR3 is built from 18 residues. This CDR3 is CASSQTPTQGSSGNTIYF. The CDR3, as DNA: TGTGCCAGCAGCCAAACACCAACCCAGGGATCCTCTGGAAACACCATATATTTT.

V and J are TRBV19 and TRBJ1-5; tentative D call: TRBD1 (6 bases). The CDR3 spans 15 residues. Trimming pared 0 bases from V and 2 bases from J, leaving 8 bases between. Germline loops: CDR1 LNHDA, CDR2 SQIVND (reference sequence). The CDR3: CASSIEGGGNQPQHF. In nucleotides, the CDR3 is TGTGCCAGTAGTATAGAAGGGGGGGGCAATCAGCCCCAGCATTTT. Using reference TRBV19 and TRBJ1-5 for the parts outside the CDR3, the full variable domain is DGGITQSPKYLFRKEGQNVTLSCEQNLNHDAMYWYRQDPGQGLRLIYYSQIVNDFQKGDIAEGYSVSREKKESFPLTVTSAQKNPTAFYLCASSIEGGGNQPQHFGDGTRLSIL.

The chain couples TRBV29-1 to TRBJ2-7; TRBD2 aligns across 8 bases. V trimming: 2 bases; J trimming: 4 bases; junction bases outside the gene matches: 10. This CDR3 is built from 15 residues. Germline assignment: CDR1 SQVTM and CDR2 ANQGSEA. The CDR3: CSVEFGAGGGYEQYF. In DNA form, the CDR3 reads TGCAGCGTTGAATTTGGGGCGGGAGGAGGTTACGAGCAGTACTTC.

V gene TRBV5-1 combines with J gene TRBJ1-2, with D uncertain. Trimming left V 3 bases short and J 9 bases short, with 24 bases between. Germline CDR1 and CDR2: SGHRS and YFSETQ. This CDR3 spans 16 amino acids. This chain's CDR3 is CASSSVPPREAKSYTF. CDR3 nucleotides: TGCGCCAGCAGCTCTGTACCCCCTCGGGAGGCGAAGAGCTACACCTTC.

The chain couples TRBV2 to TRBJ2-5; perhaps TRBD2 as D (5 bases). The CDR3 extends over 11 amino acids. V was trimmed by 7 bases and J by 5 bases, leaving 8 bases between them. In germline, CDR1 is SNHLY, CDR2 FYNNEI. CDR3 residues: CASNRGETQYF. For the CDR3, the DNA is TGTGCCAGCAATCGAGGGGAGACCCAGTACTTC.